This T cell receptor beta chain was recovered during a study of cytomegalovirus exposure and HLA in healthy donors. PCR primers comprised 60 Vbeta and 13 Jbeta primers. Repertoires were generated with immunoSEQ multiplex PCR, while TCRdb's copy carries only in-frame clones and drops some. Among roughly 120,000 clones listed, 77% were seen once. After removal of 6 bases from V and 7 bases from J, the junction contained 14 bases not matched to a gene. The germline CDR1 and CDR2 sequences are LNHDA and SQIVND (reference sequence). There are 16 residues in the CDR3. Sequenced material: PBMCs. J is TRBJ1-2 and V is TRBV19, with TRBD1 matching over 10 bases. This TCR derives from a human donor in good health. The DNA of the CDR3 is TGTGCCAGTAGCCCCCCAACCGGGACAGGGGTTGGTGGCTACACCTTC. Translated: CASSPPTGTGVGGYTF.